The rows below give T cell receptor beta chains drawn from one sample of a study of blood T cell repertoires in COVID-19. Clones were sequenced by immunoSEQ multiplex PCR, and TCRdb holds only the in-frame ones, with some missing. The sample shows over 200,000 clones, 81% of them seen only once. Material for sequencing was PBMCs or T cells enriched from blood (not recorded which). These receptors originate from a woman aged 50 to 60 with acute COVID-19. The CDR3 runs from the conserved cysteine through the conserved F or W. Rows may omit the clone size; those that give it use once, few, many or a size class.

v_call	clone_size	j_call	cdr3_aa
TRBV28	once	TRBJ2-7	CASSNPLDGLISYEQYF
TRBV18	.	TRBJ1-1	CASSPLDSNTEAFF
TRBV19	.	TRBJ2-5	CASSISATQYF
TRBV28	.	TRBJ1-6	CASSLLSGDGSPLHF
TRBV15	.	TRBJ2-3	CATTKLGGSTDTQYF
TRBV27	.	TRBJ1-1	CASSLGGRNTEAFF
TRBV21-1	.	TRBJ1-5	CASSKGSDRESGQPQHF
TRBV9	.	TRBJ2-2	CASSTIRTGELFF
TRBV9	.	TRBJ2-3	CASSATGLAHTDTQYF
TRBV28	.	TRBJ1-1	CASISRGRAEAFF
TRBV6-2/TRBV6-3	.	TRBJ2-2	CASSIKLSGISTGELFF
TRBV28	.	TRBJ1-2	CASSLNLWGDGKNYGYTF
TRBV13	once	TRBJ1-6	CASSPRGGGNSPLHF
TRBV5-5	few	TRBJ1-2	CASSLAPRTPGYTF
TRBV6-2/TRBV6-3	.	TRBJ2-3	CASSRNGGGQLTDTQYF
TRBV11-2	.	TRBJ2-7	CASSLASGRVYEQYF
TRBV5-6	.	TRBJ2-2	CASSLSEGTSNTGELFF
TRBV18	.	TRBJ2-5	CASSPPTVPQETQYF
TRBV6-2/TRBV6-3	.	TRBJ2-7	CASSRTSAEQYF
TRBV7-2	.	TRBJ2-3	CASRRTGTMVTDTQYF
TRBV10-1	.	TRBJ1-5	CASSDRQGPPSNQPQHF
TRBV19	.	TRBJ2-1	CASSIRTGGPHEQFF
TRBV29-1	.	TRBJ2-1	CSVERRGGNGNEQFF
TRBV19	.	TRBJ1-6	CASSSGQGSSPLHF
TRBV11-1	.	TRBJ2-1	CASSFHVSSYNEQFF
TRBV11-2	once	TRBJ2-7	CASSLGQIYYEQYF
TRBV7-2	.	TRBJ2-3	CASGKTSISTDTQYF
TRBV5-1	.	TRBJ2-3	CASSYLADTQYF
TRBV4-3	few	TRBJ1-1	CASSQEVVGVEAFF
TRBV21-1	few	TRBJ1-6	CASSARAAEEDSPLHF
TRBV11-2	.	TRBJ2-1	CASSLGTLAGARKVEQFF
TRBV5-1	many	TRBJ1-1	CASSPGMNTEAFF
TRBV6-5	.	TRBJ2-6	CASSYNPSSGANVLTF
TRBV2	.	TRBJ1-5	CASSAGANQPQHF
TRBV18	.	TRBJ2-7	CASSLGGSAYEQYF
TRBV6-5	.	TRBJ2-3	CASSYYRAGGSDTQYF
TRBV18	few	TRBJ2-1	CASSPLAEQFF
TRBV10-3	.	TRBJ2-7	CAINRGGDSYEQYF
TRBV28	once	TRBJ2-1	CASSPGWGTGGNEQFF
TRBV7-2	.	TRBJ2-1	CASSLARDLSYNEQFF
TRBV4-1	.	TRBJ1-6	CASSQAGRGLDSPLHF
TRBV12-3/TRBV12-4	.	TRBJ2-7	CASSSRGEQYF
TRBV28	.	TRBJ2-2	CPSSGGAGELFF
TRBV11-2	.	TRBJ2-7	CASSLAAGGPLHEQYF
TRBV7-3	few	TRBJ1-1	CASSLGQGNTEAFF
TRBV19	.	TRBJ1-6	CASSTPGTGPLHF
TRBV7-2	.	TRBJ1-5	CASSSGTKQPQHF